This T cell receptor beta chain was sequenced for a study of T cells in localized non-small cell lung cancer. General study points: Overall survival was longer when the density of T cells in the blood was higher. Uninvolved adjacent lung had more T cell clonality than any other tissue, topping tumor. Out of the top 100 tumor clones, a median around 60 were seen in adjacent lung. Sequencing was limited to one tumor region, leaving the possibility of heterogeneity open.

Produced via immunoSEQ multiplex PCR; TCRdb's table is partial and in-frame only. The sample carries 25,000 to 30,000 clones, more than 85% recorded once. Concerning this clone itself: Its antigen is still unknown.

The source material was peripheral blood, sampled before any cancer treatment. The source is a female donor of 60 years or more with stage I lung adenocarcinoma.

The CDR3 bases are TGTGCCAGCAGCGTAGTTTATGGCGGAATAAACACCGGGGAGCTGTTTTTT. This codes for CASSVVYGGINTGELFF. The gene calls are TRBV9 and TRBJ2-2; D not resolved. This CDR3 spans 17 amino acids. Germline CDR1 SGDLS, CDR2 YYNGEE. V lost 0 bases and J lost 2, with 14 bases in between.